These 26 T cell receptor beta chains were sequenced from one sample in a study of cytomegalovirus exposure and HLA in healthy donors. The PCR employed 60 Vbeta primers together with 13 Jbeta primers. Clones were sequenced by immunoSEQ multiplex PCR, and TCRdb holds only the in-frame ones, with some missing. There are roughly 110,000 clones in the sample; around 75% occur only once, and about 2.8% lies in the top ten. The source material was PBMCs. Receptors originate from a female donor in good health and CMV-seronegative.

About this clone itself: At one of its ends the junction is not consistent with the germline gene, which may arise from a read error. This sequence joins TRBV7-9 and TRBJ2-7, with D unresolved. Germline V gives CDR1 SEHNR, CDR2 FQNEAQ (reference sequence). CDR3 length equals 12 residues. CDR3 sequence (DNA): TGTTCCAGCAGCTCGGGTTTTTACGAGCAGTACTTC. Protein: CSSSSGFYEQYF. The variable domain in full, with the rest retrieved from reference TRBV7-9 and TRBJ2-7, is DTGVSQNPRHKITKRGQNVTFRCDPISEHNRLYWYRQTLGQGPEFLTYFQNEAQLEKSRLLSDRFSAERPKGSFSTLEIQRTEQGDSAMYLCSSSSGFYEQYFGPGTRLTVT.

Only a few counts were recorded for this clone. J is TRBJ2-7 and V is TRBV10-3, with D possibly being TRBD1 (6 bases). The CDR3 covers 12 residues. Germline V lookup: CDR1 ENHRY, CDR2 SYGVKD. The V and J ends lost 2 bases and 4 bases respectively, with 6 bases between them. This chain's CDR3 is CAISETGYEQYF. The CDR3 DNA reads as TGTGCCATCAGTGAGACAGGGTACGAGCAGTACTTC.

The table lists this clone with a count of one. This sequence joins TRBV7-2 and TRBJ1-1, with 8 bases aligning to TRBD1. Germline loops: CDR1 SGHTA, CDR2 FQGNSA. J gave up 6 bases and V 5 bases, and 17 bases lay outside the gene matches. The CDR3 totals 17 residues. CDR3 nucleotide sequence: TGTGCCAGCAGCGCCTTCCCCCAGGGGGCGGTTGTTGCTGAAGCTTTCTTT. Translated: CASSAFPQGAVVAEAFF.

J is TRBJ1-1 and V is TRBV9; TRBD1 is a possible D gene (5 bases). The CDR3 has 15 amino acids. Germline CDR1 and CDR2: SGDLS and YYNGEE. Trimming removed 0 bases at V and 0 bases at J, with 9 bases between. This chain's CDR3 is CASSVGGQMNTEAFF. For the CDR3, the DNA is TGTGCCAGCAGCGTAGGCGGACAAATGAACACTGAAGCTTTCTTT.

The gene calls are TRBV7-8 and TRBJ2-5; TRBD2 matches 7 bases. The closer fit of TRBJ2-7 to the DNA end suggests the J call may be wrong. Germline V gene lookup returns CDR1 SGHVS and CDR2 FQNEAQ. The CDR3 contains 16 residues. This chain's CDR3 is CASSLSRDYASYEQYF. In DNA form, the CDR3 reads TGTGCCAGCAGCCTTTCACGGGACTACGCCTCCTACGAGCAGTACTTC.

The CDR3 DNA reads as TGTGCCATCAGTGTTCAAGGGGGCACAGATACGCAGTATTTT. The encoded protein is CAISVQGGTDTQYF. V usage is TRBV10-3 and J usage is TRBJ2-3; maybe TRBD1 (5 bases). This CDR3 region has 14 residues. The V end was cut by 4 bases, the J end by 1 base, with 9 bases between. CDR1 and CDR2 (germline): ENHRY, SYGVKD.

The CDR3, as DNA: TGTGCCAGCAGCATGAGGGCAGATACGCAGTATTTT. The encoded protein is CASSMRADTQYF. The chain is built from TRBV9 and TRBJ2-3; TRBD2 might be the D (5 bases). Trimming shortened V by 4 bases and J by 4 bases, and 7 bases separated the two germline ends. Germline V gene sequence: CDR1 SGDLS, CDR2 YYNGEE. CDR3 size: 12 residues.

This rearrangement joins TRBV28 to TRBJ2-2; 8 bases agree with TRBD1. Looked up from germline, CDR1 is MDHEN and CDR2 is SYDVKM. This CDR3 is built from 15 residues. V shed 2 bases, J shed 5 bases, and the junction held 4 bases outside the gene matches. CDR3 DNA sequence: TGTGCCAGCAGTTTACCGGGACAGGCAACCGGGGAGCTGTTTTTT. Translation gives CASSLPGQATGELFF.

A few counts support this clone. This rearrangement joins TRBV30 to TRBJ1-4; D might be TRBD1 (6 bases). Between the trimmed V and J ends, which lost 0 bases and 8 bases, there was a span of 16 bases. Germline CDR1 is GTSNPN and CDR2 is SVGIG (reference sequence). The CDR3 sequence is 15 residues long. CDR3 nucleotides: TGTGCCTGGAGTGTACCCACAGGGAGTGGGGAAAAACTGTTTTTT. This gives the protein CAWSVPTGSGEKLFF.

V is TRBV5-8 and J is TRBJ2-2; the match to TRBD2 covers 12 bases. The V and J ends lost 1 base and 4 bases, in that order; junction bases with no gene match: 5. Germline V lookup: CDR1 SGHTS, CDR2 YDEGEE. The CDR3 has 17 residues. CDR3 bases: TGTGCCAGCAGCTTGTGGGCGACTAGCGGGAGCACCGGGGAGCTGTTTTTT. It yields the protein CASSLWATSGSTGELFF.

The chain is built from TRBV7-9 and TRBJ2-5; D is unresolved. Germline V gene sequence: CDR1 SEHNR, CDR2 FQNEAQ (reference sequence). The germline V and J ends were trimmed by 0 bases and 1 base, with 3 bases remaining between them. The CDR3 is 13 amino acids. The CDR3 coding sequence is TGTGCCAGCAGCTTAGCGGCCCAAGAGACCCAGTACTTC. Protein sequence: CASSLAAQETQYF. Filled out from reference TRBV7-9 and TRBJ2-5, the complete variable domain reads DTGVSQNPRHKITKRGQNVTFRCDPISEHNRLYWYRQTLGQGPEFLTYFQNEAQLEKSRLLSDRFSAERPKGSFSTLEIQRTEQGDSAMYLCASSLAAQETQYFGPGTRLLVL.

The chain links TRBV19 to TRBJ2-2, with no clear D. Germline V gene data show CDR1 as LNHDA and CDR2 as SQIVND (reference sequence). The germline V and J ends were trimmed by 0 bases and 5 bases, with 10 bases remaining between them. The CDR3 sequence is 15 residues long. The chain's CDR3 is CASSIESTPTGELFF. CDR3 bases: TGTGCCAGTAGTATAGAATCCACTCCTACCGGGGAGCTGTTTTTT.

This sequence joins TRBV11-3 and TRBJ1-4; TRBD1 agrees at 8 bases. The germline V gene has CDR1 SGHNT and CDR2 YENEEA. The CDR3 consists of 15 residues. V dropped 1 base and J dropped 5; count of bases not matched to a gene: 3. For the CDR3, the DNA is TGTGCCAGCAGCTTAGGGACAGGGCGGAATGAAAAACTGTTTTTT. Its translation: CASSLGTGRNEKLFF.

J is TRBJ1-5 and V is TRBV19; 9 bases are a match to TRBD1. The germline gives CDR1 LNHDA, CDR2 SQIVND (reference sequence). Trimming cost V 4 bases and J 6 bases; bases outside gene matches: 7. CDR3 size: 15 residues. The CDR3 region is CASSTGQGHGQPQHF. The CDR3 nucleotides read TGTGCCAGTAGTACGGGACAGGGCCACGGTCAGCCCCAGCATTTT. The variable domain in full, completed from reference TRBV19 and TRBJ1-5, reads DGGITQSPKYLFRKEGQNVTLSCEQNLNHDAMYWYRQDPGQGLRLIYYSQIVNDFQKGDIAEGYSVSREKKESFPLTVTSAQKNPTAFYLCASSTGQGHGQPQHFGDGTRLSIL.

This clone was observed once. The chain has TRBV15 and TRBJ1-4; 7 nucleotides agree with TRBD1. Per the germline V gene, CDR1 is LNHNV and CDR2 is YYDKDF (reference sequence). V lost 8 bases to trimming and J lost 3 bases; unmatched junction nucleotides: 6. There are 14 residues in the CDR3. CDR3 loop: CATRSDRPNEKLFF. The DNA for the CDR3 is TGTGCCACCCGATCGGACAGGCCTAATGAAAAACTGTTTTTT.

A word on this clone: A read error may produce the germline difference seen at one junction end. The chain combines TRBV7-7 with TRBJ2-1, with D maybe TRBD2 (6 bases). The CDR3 consists of 15 residues. Germline V gives CDR1 SSHAT, CDR2 FNYEAQ (reference sequence). CDR3 sequence reads: CASSLGASVFDEQFF. The CDR3 nucleotides are TGTGCTAGCAGCTTAGGGGCTAGCGTTTTCGATGAGCAGTTCTTC.

This chain joins TRBV18 and TRBJ2-1; maybe TRBD2 (5 bases). The CDR3 has 15 residues. V lost 2 bases and J lost 2, with 10 bases in between. Germline CDR1 KGHSH, CDR2 LQKENI. CDR3 coding DNA: TGTGCCAGCTCACCATCCTCGGGGACCTACAATGAGCAGTTCTTC. Protein sequence: CASSPSSGTYNEQFF.

The CDR3: CASSPTGSGYGYTF. The CDR3 DNA sequence: TGTGCCAGCAGCCCGACAGGCAGTGGCTATGGCTACACCTTC. The chain employs TRBV7-3 and TRBJ1-2; D might be TRBD1 (6 bases). The CDR3 contains 14 residues. V was clipped by 5 bases and J by 4 bases, with 14 bases between them. Germline CDR1 and CDR2: SGHTA and FQGTGA.

The gene calls are TRBV4-1 and TRBJ2-1, with 11 bases identical to TRBD2. The CDR3 consists of 15 residues. Germline V gene data show CDR1 as MGHRA and CDR2 as YSYEKL. With 0 bases clipped from V and 7 bases from J, the junction kept 2 bases outside the gene matches. This chain's CDR3 is CASSQEGLAVNEQFF. The CDR3 DNA reads TGCGCCAGCAGCCAAGAGGGACTAGCGGTGAATGAGCAGTTCTTC.

The chain couples TRBV11-3 to TRBJ2-7, with a possible D match to TRBD2 (5 bases). The CDR3 totals 14 residues. V lost 5 bases and J lost 1, with 12 bases in between. Looked up from germline, CDR1 is SGHNT and CDR2 is YENEEA. CDR3 region: CASSLVRGSYEQYF. CDR3 nucleotides: TGTGCCAGCAGCCTAGTACGCGGGTCCTACGAGCAGTACTTC.

The chain combines TRBV28 with TRBJ2-7, with D unresolved. Germline lookup yields CDR1 MDHEN and CDR2 SYDVKM. The CDR3 is 14 residues long. The V end was cut by 1 base, the J end by 0 bases, with 7 bases between. The CDR3 sequence: CASSLLAGSYEQYF. In DNA, the CDR3 is TGTGCCAGCAGTTTATTGGCAGGCTCCTACGAGCAGTACTTC.

J is TRBJ1-3 and V is TRBV6-6; D perhaps matches TRBD1 (6 bases). The V end lost 6 bases, the J end lost 0 bases, and 12 bases lay between the germline ends. The CDR3 has 15 residues. From germline, CDR1 is MNHNY and CDR2 SVGAGI (reference sequence). The CDR3 reads CASRVRQDSGNTIYF. DNA for the CDR3: TGTGCCAGCAGGGTCCGACAGGACTCTGGAAACACCATATATTTT.

The rearrangement uses TRBV7-6 and TRBJ2-1; 8 positions agree with TRBD1. The CDR3 is made up of 14 amino acids. The V and J ends lost 5 bases and 8 bases, in that order; junction bases with no gene match: 8. CDR1 and CDR2 (germline): SGHVS, FNYEAQ. Here the CDR3 reads CASSPRTGPDEQFF. CDR3 sequence (DNA): TGTGCCAGCAGCCCACGGACAGGGCCGGATGAGCAGTTCTTC.

The chain carries TRBV7-2 and TRBJ1-5; 7 nucleotides agree with TRBD1. The J segment lost 8 bases and the V segment lost 5 bases, leaving 3 bases of the junction unmatched. Per the germline V gene, CDR1 is SGHTA and CDR2 is FQGNSA. The CDR3 contains 12 residues. CDR3 residues: CASSLTGKPQHF. DNA for the CDR3: TGTGCCAGCAGCCTGACAGGGAAGCCCCAGCATTTT.

The genes are TRBV5-1 and TRBJ2-1; 8 nucleotides match TRBD1. The V gene's germline CDR1 is SGHRS and CDR2 YFSETQ. This CDR3 region has 14 residues. V trimming: 4 bases; J trimming: 5 bases; junction bases outside the gene matches: 5. The CDR3 DNA is TGCGCCAGCAGCCAGGGACAGGCTGACAATGAGCAGTTCTTC. As protein: CASSQGQADNEQFF. The full variable domain, with the rest looked up from reference TRBV5-1 and TRBJ2-1, is KAGVTQTPRYLIKTRGQQVTLSCSPISGHRSVSWYQQTPGQGLQFLFEYFSETQRNKGNFPGRFSGRQFSNSRSEMNVSTLELGDSALYLCASSQGQADNEQFFGPGTRLTVL.

This clone came up many times. The V and J genes are TRBV2 and TRBJ1-5, with no clear D. The CDR3 totals 14 residues. CDR1 is SNHLY and CDR2 is FYNNEI in the germline V gene. Trimming took 1 base from V and 11 from J, leaving 15 bases between them. CDR3 nucleotide sequence: TGTGCCAGCAGTGAAGGCAGGCCCCTCTGGGCCCAGCATTTT. Amino acids: CASSEGRPLWAQHF.